This T cell receptor beta chain was observed in a study of cytomegalovirus exposure and HLA in healthy donors. Study-wide points: What a later analysis reportedly showed was that an Asian-associated ancestry cluster had fewer N-insertions than the roughly 670-donor mean.

The PCR contained 60 Vbeta and 13 Jbeta primers. Sequencing used immunoSEQ multiplex PCR; TCRdb keeps in-frame clones, though not all of them. The repertoire holds around 110,000 clones, with 60% to 85% as singletons. Remarks on this clone: The antigen is undetermined.

Trimming cost V 3 bases and J 5 bases, with 11 bases left between them. The CDR3 has 14 amino acids. Germline V gives CDR1 SGHDT, CDR2 YYEEEE. Sequencing was done on a sample of PBMCs. V and J are TRBV5-6 and TRBJ1-4; D is unresolved. The TCR originated in a woman between 18 and 30 years old in good health and CMV-seronegative. The CDR3 is CASSSRGLNEKLFF. CDR3 nucleotide sequence: TGTGCCAGCAGCTCCCGGGGATTGAATGAAAAACTGTTTTTT. The complete variable domain, with remaining parts taken from reference TRBV5-6 and TRBJ1-4, reads DAGVTQSPTHLIKTRGQQVTLRCSPKSGHDTVSWYQQALGQGPQFIFQYYEEEERQRGNFPDRFSGHQFPNYSSELNVNALLLGDSALYLCASSSRGLNEKLFFGSGTQLSVL.